A selection of T cell receptor beta chains follows, all from one sample in a study of blood T cells in healthy people across ages. Using its own MiXCR run on the 5' RACE reads, TCRdb lists one record per CDR3 protein. The repertoire has more than 550,000 distinct CDR3 sequences, 22% of them found once; the top ten carry about 20%. The source material was blood. The receptors here all came from an older man in good health. The CDR3 runs from the conserved cysteine through the conserved F or W. D genes are given only for firm matches. Size values are once, few and many counts, or a class for expanded clones, and some rows have none.

v_call	clone_size	d_call	j_call	cdr3_nt	cdr3_aa
TRBV10-3	.	.	TRBJ2-1	TGTGCCATCAGTGAGAGGGCAACGGGTGAGCAGTTCTTC	CAISERATGEQFF
TRBV29-1	few	TRBD1	TRBJ1-2	TGCAGCGTTGATTTATTCTCAGGGGGCGCCGGTGGCTACACCTTC	CSVDLFSGGAGGYTF
TRBV9	few	.	TRBJ2-5	TGTGCCAGCAGCTACAGCGGACTCCAAGAGACCCAGTACTTC	CASSYSGLQETQYF
TRBV20-1	few	.	TRBJ1-2	TGCAGTGCTAGAGCTTATACAGGGACCTATGGCTACACCTTC	CSARAYTGTYGYTF
TRBV6-5	.	TRBD2	TRBJ2-1	TGTGCCAGCAGTTACCCTTCCGCTAGCGGATACAATGAGCAGTTCTTC	CASSYPSASGYNEQFF
TRBV29-1	few	TRBD1	TRBJ1-1	TGCAGCGCGGGACAGATGAACACTGAAGCTTTCTTT	CSAGQMNTEAFF
TRBV14	few	TRBD2	TRBJ2-4	TGTGCCAGCAGCCAGGGGTTAGCGGGAGGGCCGACGGCCAAAAACATTCAGTACTTC	CASSQGLAGGPTAKNIQYF
TRBV4-3	.	TRBD1	TRBJ1-1	TGCGCCAGCAGCCAAGAACAGGGGTACACTGAAGCTTTCTTT	CASSQEQGYTEAFF
TRBV24-1	.	TRBD2	TRBJ2-5	TGTGCCACCAGTGACCCCAGCGGGAGCTGGGGGGAGACCCAGTACTTC	CATSDPSGSWGETQYF
TRBV3-1	many	.	TRBJ2-1	TGTGCCAGCAGCCAGGTACGCAGCTCCTACAATGAGCAGTTCTTC	CASSQVRSSYNEQFF
TRBV20-1	few	.	TRBJ1-5	TGCAGTGCTAGTAAGCCAGGCAATGGCAATCAGCCCCAGCATTTT	CSASKPGNGNQPQHF
TRBV5-1	.	.	TRBJ2-7	TGCGCCAGCAGCCCGGGGGCGCAGCCTCCTTACGAGCAGTACTTC	CASSPGAQPPYEQYF
TRBV5-6	.	TRBD1	TRBJ1-2	TGTGCCAGCAGCACCGGGGACAGAGACTATGGCTACACCTTC	CASSTGDRDYGYTF
TRBV10-3	.	.	TRBJ2-1	TGTGCCATCAGTGCGGCGGCTAGCTCCAACAATGAGCAGTTCTTC	CAISAAASSNNEQFF
TRBV3-1	once	TRBD2	TRBJ2-1	TGTGCCAGCAGACACAGTAGCGGGGGGGCTTACAATGAGCAGTTCTTC	CASRHSSGGAYNEQFF
TRBV10-3	.	.	TRBJ2-2	TGTGCCATCAGGGAGGACCCAGGAACCGGGGAGCTGTTTTTT	CAIREDPGTGELFF
TRBV28	few	TRBD1	TRBJ2-1	TGTGCCAGCAGTTCGACAGGGTGGGGCTACAATGAGCAGTTCTTC	CASSSTGWGYNEQFF
TRBV12-3/TRBV12-4	.	.	TRBJ2-4	TGTGCCAGCAGTTCCCAGACAGTAGCCAAAAACATTCAGTACTTC	CASSSQTVAKNIQYF
TRBV20-1	many	.	TRBJ2-7	TGCAGTGCTCAAAGGGGCAGAGCCTACGAGCAGTACTTC	CSAQRGRAYEQYF
TRBV27	.	.	TRBJ2-3	TGTGCCAGCAATAAACAGGGTCCAGATACGCAGTATTTT	CASNKQGPDTQYF